This entry lists 20 T cell receptor beta chains sequenced from one sample in a study of CD8 T cells in ankylosing spondylitis (dated by TCRdb to 2016 to 2017). The library was produced with 5' RACE. Sequencer: Illumina HiSeq 2500. TCRdb applied fastp at Q25 and MiXCR to the public reads, then kept only in-frame beta chains. Rows are combined by CDR3 protein, so each entry shows the most common genes and DNA. The sample data list just under 95,000 distinct CDR3 sequences, and roughly 10% of these were observed just once. Roughly 5.5% of the sample is held by the ten biggest clonotypes. Sequences were obtained from blood, either unsorted or a sorted T cell fraction (not recorded which). The receptors were gathered from a male donor with ankylosing spondylitis or in good health (not recorded which).

This clonotype was recorded at least ten times. The chain employs TRBV20-1 and TRBJ2-3, with 7 positions matching TRBD2. CDR1 and CDR2 (germline): DFQATT, SNEGSKA (reference sequence). CDR3 length equals 16 residues. Germline trimming cut 1 base from V and 4 bases from J; bases unmatched to any gene: 11. CDR3 sequence: CSARVGGIGSADTQYF. CDR3 DNA: TGCAGTGCTAGAGTCGGGGGGATAGGGTCGGCAGATACGCAGTATTTT.

This clonotype showed up many times. The chain recombines TRBV12-3 or TRBV12-4 with TRBJ2-2; D ambiguous. V was cut by 5 bases and J by 7 bases, with 14 bases left in between. This CDR3 comprises 14 residues. The CDR3 protein is CASSLLQVVGELFF. CDR3 DNA: TGTGCCAGCAGTCTCCTTCAGGTGGTCGGGGAGCTGTTTTTT.

This clonotype was observed a handful of times. V usage is TRBV7-9 and J usage is TRBJ1-6; D is perhaps TRBD1 (6 bases). The CDR3 covers 13 residues. The germline V and J ends were trimmed by 6 bases and 9 bases, with 12 bases remaining between them. In germline, CDR1 is SEHNR, CDR2 FQNEAQ (reference sequence). The CDR3 DNA reads as TGTGCCAGCAGGGGAGGGGGGTTTTCACCCCTCCACTTT. Its protein is CASRGGGFSPLHF.

This clonotype appeared many times. The CDR3 sequence is CASRDTYNEQFF. CDR3 sequence (DNA): TGTGCCAGCAGGGACACCTACAATGAGCAGTTCTTC. This rearrangement joins TRBV6-1 to TRBJ2-1, with D maybe TRBD1 (5 bases). Germline assignment: CDR1 MNHNS and CDR2 SASEGT. Trimming pared 6 bases from V and 2 bases from J, leaving 5 bases between. The CDR3 contains 12 residues.

In this sample, this clonotype turned up once. Being one base from a much bigger clone, this may be a read error. The V gene is TRBV12-3 or TRBV12-4, the J gene TRBJ1-5; D call uncertain. This CDR3 is 18 amino acids long. DNA for the CDR3: TGTACCAGCAGTTTAGCGCACAGAAAGATTAATAGCAATCAGCCCCAGCATTTT. This sequence encodes CTSSLAHRKINSNQPQHF.

This clonotype was recorded many times. The genes are TRBV20-1 and TRBJ2-1; 7 bases fit TRBD2. The CDR3 sequence is 10 residues long. J gave up 10 bases and V 7 bases, and 4 bases lay outside the gene matches. The germline V gene has CDR1 DFQATT and CDR2 SNEGSKA (reference sequence). This chain's CDR3 is CSEERGEQFF. CDR3 DNA: TGCAGTGAGGAGCGGGGCGAGCAGTTCTTC.

This clonotype has a count of ten or more. The V and J genes are TRBV5-1 and TRBJ2-1, with TRBD1 as a possible D gene (6 bases). Looked up from germline, CDR1 is SGHRS and CDR2 is YFSETQ. V was pared by 8 bases and J by 8 bases, with 14 bases between. The CDR3 is 12 amino acids. Written as DNA, the CDR3 is TGCGCCAGTCAAATACAGGGCGATGAGCAGTTCTTC. Translating gives CASQIQGDEQFF.

This clonotype has more than one count but fewer than ten. The genes are TRBV7-9 and TRBJ2-1, with no clear D. The CDR3 spans 15 residues. V dropped 4 bases and J dropped 1 base, with 11 bases sitting between them. CDR1 and CDR2 (germline): SEHNR, FQNEAQ (reference sequence). The CDR3 region is CASSYVVRSYNEQFF. CDR3 nucleotide sequence: TGTGCCAGCAGCTACGTGGTTCGATCCTACAATGAGCAGTTCTTC.

Concerning this clonotype: Being one base from a much bigger clone, this may be a read error. The gene calls are TRBV4-2 and TRBJ2-6; D uncertain. The length of the CDR3 is 17 residues. Germline-derived CDR1 and CDR2 are LGHNA and YNFKEQ. The CDR3 region is CASSQSPPGSGVNVLTF. DNA of the CDR3: TGTGCCAGCAGCCAAAGTCCCCCGGGCTCTGGGGTCAACGTCCTGACTTTC.

This clonotype was found many times. The chain combines TRBV4-2 with TRBJ2-3; 15 bases match TRBD2. J gave up 3 bases and V 8 bases, and 6 bases lay outside the gene matches. There are 16 residues in the CDR3. The germline V gene encodes CDR1 LGHNA and CDR2 YNFKEQ. The CDR3 DNA reads as TGTGCCAGCTCGGGACTAGCGGGGGGAGGGACAGATACGCAGTATTTT. Translated, it gives CASSGLAGGGTDTQYF.

This clonotype was seen more than once but under ten times. The chain links TRBV12-3 or TRBV12-4 to TRBJ1-2, with a possible D match to TRBD1 (6 bases). V lost 6 bases, J lost 8 bases, and 13 bases lay in between. The CDR3 is 12 amino acids. The CDR3 sequence is CASRPTGLGYTF. As DNA, the CDR3 is TGTGCCAGCAGGCCAACAGGGTTAGGCTACACCTTC.

At least ten counts were recorded for this clonotype. CDR3 loop: CASSPTGVSYNEQFF. The CDR3 DNA reads TGTGCCAGCAGCCCGACAGGGGTGTCCTACAATGAGCAGTTCTTC. The chain employs TRBV5-6 and TRBJ2-1, with TRBD1 matching over 8 bases. The germline CDR1 and CDR2 sequences are SGHDT and YYEEEE. Germline trimming cut 4 bases from V and 1 base from J; bases unmatched to any gene: 4. This CDR3 contains 15 residues.

The chain couples TRBV6-6 to TRBJ2-7; D not resolved. The germline V gene has CDR1 MNHNY and CDR2 SVGAGI (reference sequence). V was cut by 8 bases and J by 5 bases, with 16 bases left in between. CDR3 length: 13 residues. CDR3 bases: TGTGCCAGCGGGTGGAAGACTCGGGACGAGCAGTACTTC. Translation: CASGWKTRDEQYF.

This clonotype was found many times. This sequence joins TRBV5-4 and TRBJ2-3; 10 bases are shared with TRBD2. The CDR3 totals 15 residues. V dropped 4 bases and J dropped 0; count of bases not matched to a gene: 2. The germline V gene encodes CDR1 SGHNT and CDR2 YYREEE (reference sequence). The CDR3 here is CASSPGLASTDTQYF. For the CDR3, the DNA is TGTGCCAGCAGCCCGGGACTAGCGAGCACAGATACGCAGTATTTT.

This clonotype showed up many times. The V and J genes are TRBV18 and TRBJ1-5; 8 bases agree with TRBD1. Germline CDR1 reads KGHSH; CDR2 reads LQKENI. Trimming took 6 bases from V and 0 from J; bases not matched to a gene: 10. The CDR3 length is 17 residues. The CDR3 protein is CASSYLSDRDSNQPQHF. In DNA form, the CDR3 reads TGTGCCAGCTCCTATTTATCGGACAGGGATAGCAATCAGCCCCAGCATTTT.

This clonotype was seen repeatedly, ten times or more. The chain uses TRBV30 and TRBJ1-1, with TRBD1 identical over 7 bases. Trimming took 0 bases from V and 1 from J; bases not matched to a gene: 2. This CDR3 is 14 amino acids long. Germline CDR1 is GTSNPN and CDR2 is SVGIG (reference sequence). In DNA form, the CDR3 reads TGTGCCTGGAGTGTGGGACAGACGAACACTGAAGCTTTCTTT. Amino acids: CAWSVGQTNTEAFF.

V is TRBV27 and J is TRBJ2-7, with D perhaps TRBD1 (6 bases). The V gene lost 2 bases and the J gene lost 0 bases, with 11 bases spanning the gap. CDR3 length equals 15 residues. CDR1 MNHEY and CDR2 SMNVEV come from the germline V gene (reference sequence). The CDR3 sequence: CASSLLGQSSYEQYF. The CDR3 DNA reads TGTGCCAGCAGTTTACTGGGACAAAGCTCCTACGAGCAGTACTTC.

This clonotype has a count of ten or more. V gene TRBV28 combines with J gene TRBJ1-5, with D possibly TRBD1 on 5 matching bases. The CDR3 is 15 amino acids. V dropped 2 bases and J dropped 0 bases, with 8 bases sitting between them. Germline CDR1 is MDHEN and CDR2 is SYDVKM. The CDR3 reads CASSLGGGSNQPQHF. DNA for the CDR3: TGTGCCAGCAGTTTAGGGGGGGGTAGCAATCAGCCCCAGCATTTT.

With respect to this clonotype: A much larger clone sits a single nucleotide away, making a read error possible. This chain connects TRBV12-3 or TRBV12-4 to TRBJ2-5; a possible D gene is TRBD1 (5 bases). CDR3 length: 14 amino acids. Trimming took 5 bases from V and 5 from J, leaving 15 bases between them. The CDR3 region is CASSPQGIEETQYF. CDR3 coding DNA: TGTGCCAGCAGTCCTCAGGGAATAGAGGAGACCCAGTACTTC.

The chain couples TRBV9 to TRBJ2-2, with 7 positions matching TRBD2. The CDR3 has 16 residues. The V segment lost 4 bases and the J segment 0 bases; nucleotides outside the gene matches: 6. Germline CDR1 and CDR2: SGDLS and YYNGEE. The chain's CDR3 is CASSTTGGPNTGELFF. CDR3 nucleotides: TGTGCCAGCAGCACGACGGGGGGTCCGAACACCGGGGAGCTGTTTTTT.